This TCR beta chain came from a study of regulatory T cells in long-lasting Graves disease. Points from the study as a whole: Shared public clonotypes totalled over 2,500 in persistent patients, compared with roughly 970 in new patients. Graves' patients with persistent disease showed TCR diversity lower than patients newly diagnosed.

The authors built TCR beta libraries using iRepertoire HTBI primers and Arm-PCR of CDR3 regions. TCRdb used MiXCR to reprocess the multiplex PCR reads, holding one entry per CDR3 protein. Of some 320,000 distinct CDR3 sequences in the sample, about 18% were seen once. This clonotype was found many times. The target antigen is unknown. Time point meaning: newly diagnosed GD, antithyroid drugs for less than 3 months. PBMC RNA was the source of the TCR library. This clonotype was sampled from a female donor with Graves disease. The material sequenced was peripheral blood mononuclear cells (PBMCs), taken at new diagnosis, from a patient treated with antithyroid drugs.

Here the CDR3 reads CASSLSGTNYEQYF. The CDR3 bases are TGTGCCAGCAGTCTCTCCGGGACAAACTACGAGCAGTACTTC. The chain carries TRBV27 and TRBJ2-7; a weak D match, TRBD1 (6 bases). V lost 5 bases, J lost 3 bases, and 14 bases lay in between. This CDR3 spans 14 amino acids. The V gene's germline CDR1 is MNHEY and CDR2 SMNVEV (reference sequence).